This T cell receptor beta chain was captured in a study of blood T cells in healthy people across ages. A sample-barcoded 5' primer and a J-beta primer mix were used in a second PCR of about 7 to 12 cycles. A template-switch adaptor with 12 random nucleotides tagged each cDNA molecule. TCRdb processed the 5' RACE reads anew with MiXCR; each CDR3 protein has one entry. The table includes 700,000 to 850,000 distinct CDR3 sequences, about 48% detected once. Per sample, no less than 5.5 micrograms of total RNA were extracted. The sequence was collected from a man older than 75 in good health. Sequenced: blood.

The CDR3 DNA is TGTGCCAGCAGCGTAGGCCGGGGGTTGGACAATGAGCAGTTCTTC. Residues: CASSVGRGLDNEQFF. The J gene is TRBJ2-1, the V gene TRBV9, with a weak D call TRBD2 (6 bases). Per the germline V gene, CDR1 is SGDLS and CDR2 is YYNGEE. CDR3 length: 15 amino acids. Trimming pared 0 bases from V and 5 bases from J, leaving 12 bases between.